A single TCR beta chain is shown here with its context. The CDR3 covers 13 residues. Between the trimmed V and J ends, which lost 0 bases and 7 bases, there was a span of 9 bases. The V gene's germline CDR1 is LNHNV and CDR2 YYDKDF (reference sequence). This record belongs to a study of T-cell reconstitution after alpha-beta-depleted transplantation in children. Unique molecular identifiers tagged the TCRbeta library. TCRdb reprocessed the PCR reads with MiXCR, giving one entry per CDR3 protein. The sample carries 450,000 to 500,000 distinct CDR3 sequences, approximately 12% recorded once. The chain employs TRBV15 and TRBJ2-5; D perhaps matches TRBD1 (6 bases). The clonotype comes from a human donor who donated a stem cell graft to a child with combined immunodeficiency. The sample in question was PBMCs from the stem cell graft donor, obtained from the stem cell graft. The CDR3 protein is CATSREFRGTQYF. CDR3 DNA: TGTGCCACCAGCAGAGAGTTCAGGGGGACCCAGTACTTC. Based on the CDR3 plus reference TRBV15 and TRBJ2-5, the full variable domain is DAMVIQNPRYQVTQFGKPVTLSCSQTLNHNVMYWYQQKSSQAPKLLFHYYDKDFNNEADTPDNFQSRRPNTSFCFLDIRSPGLGDTAMYLCATSREFRGTQYFGPGTRLLVL.